The text below deals with one T cell receptor beta chain. Its matching antigen is unknown. This sample was taken from a study of T cells after yellow fever vaccination. Study outcomes and limitations: Booster sampling recovered most clones from primary vaccination (96% CD4, around 88% CD8).

V was clipped by 5 bases and J by 5 bases; unmatched bases: 7. CDR1 LGHDT and CDR2 YNNKEL come from the germline V gene (reference sequence). The CDR3 contains 14 residues. One entry per CDR3 protein, called by TCRdb with MiXCR from the 5' RACE reads. The repertoire holds 150,000 to 200,000 distinct CDR3 sequences, with about a tenth as singletons. The chain combines TRBV3-1 with TRBJ2-7, with TRBD1 matching over 9 bases. The receptor was derived from a man in his late teens or twenties who received the YFV17D yellow fever vaccine. The sample in question was CD8+ T cells sorted from PBMCs, obtained 45 days after the yellow fever booster vaccination. The CDR3, as DNA: TGTGCCAGCAGCTTCGGGACAGGGTGGAACGAGCAGTACTTC. This encodes CASSFGTGWNEQYF.